This TCR beta chain was recovered during a study of CD8+ T cells in alopecia areata. As for the study in general: Those patients who were treated received oral tofacitinib, which was given at 5 to 10 mg twice daily for moderate-to-severe alopecia areata. General study points: Affected lesional scalp, above all in alopecia totalis/universalis, was more clonal than normal scalp.

This clone was counted between two and nine times. The antigen remains unidentified. The treatment denotes: oral pan-JAK inhibitor, 5-10 mg twice daily. Lesional scalp punch biopsies and peripheral blood were collected from alopecia areata patients. CDR1 is LGHNA, CDR2 YSLEER, per germline. V lost 1 base, J lost 5 bases, and 14 bases lay in between. The CDR3 extends over 15 amino acids. RNA extraction and reverse transcription yielded cDNA as sequencing template. Libraries were prepared by immunoSEQ multiplex PCR; TCRdb keeps only in-frame clonotypes and omits some of them. The sample holds approximately 180,000 clones, 50% to 70% seen once.

This TCR was recovered from a human donor with alopecia areata. Here the sequenced sample was CD4+ T cells sorted from blood, taken at week 49, from a patient treated with tofacitinib. The chain combines TRBV4-3 with TRBJ1-2; D remains ambiguous. The CDR3 region has the DNA TGCGCCAGCAGCCAAGGGGGAGTCCCTGGGTATGGCTACACCTTC. This translates into CASSQGGVPGYGYTF.